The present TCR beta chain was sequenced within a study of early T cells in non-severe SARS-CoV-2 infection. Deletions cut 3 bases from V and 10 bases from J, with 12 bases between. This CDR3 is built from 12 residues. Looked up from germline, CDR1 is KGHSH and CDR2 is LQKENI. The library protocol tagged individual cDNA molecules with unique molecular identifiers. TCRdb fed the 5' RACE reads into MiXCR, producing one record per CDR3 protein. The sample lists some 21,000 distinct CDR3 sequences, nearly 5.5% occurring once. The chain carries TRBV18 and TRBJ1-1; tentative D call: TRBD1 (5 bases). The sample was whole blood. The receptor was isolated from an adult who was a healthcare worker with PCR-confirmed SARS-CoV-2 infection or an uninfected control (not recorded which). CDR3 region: CASSPGGDSAFF. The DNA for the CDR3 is TGTGCCAGCTCACCGGGCGGGGACTCAGCTTTCTTT.